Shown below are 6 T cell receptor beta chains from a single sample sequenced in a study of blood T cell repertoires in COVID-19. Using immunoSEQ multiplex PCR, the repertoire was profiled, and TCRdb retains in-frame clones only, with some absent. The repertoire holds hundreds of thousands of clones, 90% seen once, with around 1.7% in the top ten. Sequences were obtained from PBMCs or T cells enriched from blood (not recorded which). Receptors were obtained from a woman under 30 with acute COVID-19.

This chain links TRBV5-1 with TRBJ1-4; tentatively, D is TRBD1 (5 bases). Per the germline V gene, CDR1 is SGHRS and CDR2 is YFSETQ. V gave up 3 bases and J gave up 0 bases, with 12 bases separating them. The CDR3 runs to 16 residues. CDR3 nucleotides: TGCGCCAGCAGCTACGGTCGACAGACAACTAATGAAAAACTGTTTTTT. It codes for CASSYGRQTTNEKLFF.

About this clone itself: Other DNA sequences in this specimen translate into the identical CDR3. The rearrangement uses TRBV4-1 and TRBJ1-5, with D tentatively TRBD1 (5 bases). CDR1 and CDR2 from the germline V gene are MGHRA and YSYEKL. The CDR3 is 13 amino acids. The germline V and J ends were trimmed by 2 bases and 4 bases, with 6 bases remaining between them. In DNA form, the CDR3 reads TGCGCCAGCAGCCAAACAGGAAATCAGCCCCAGCATTTT. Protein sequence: CASSQTGNQPQHF.

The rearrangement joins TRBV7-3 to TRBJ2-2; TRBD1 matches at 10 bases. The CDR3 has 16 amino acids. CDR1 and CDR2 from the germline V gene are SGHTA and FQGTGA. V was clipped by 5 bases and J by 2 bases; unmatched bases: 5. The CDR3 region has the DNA TGTGCCAGCAGCCCAGGGACAGGGGTCAACACCGGGGAGCTGTTTTTT. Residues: CASSPGTGVNTGELFF.

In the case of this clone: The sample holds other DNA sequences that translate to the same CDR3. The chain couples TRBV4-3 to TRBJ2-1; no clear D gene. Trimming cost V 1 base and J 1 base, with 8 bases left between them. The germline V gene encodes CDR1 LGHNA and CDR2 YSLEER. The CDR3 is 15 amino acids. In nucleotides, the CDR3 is TGCGCCAGCAGCCAAGGCACCGGGTCCTACAATGAGCAGTTCTTC. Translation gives CASSQGTGSYNEQFF.

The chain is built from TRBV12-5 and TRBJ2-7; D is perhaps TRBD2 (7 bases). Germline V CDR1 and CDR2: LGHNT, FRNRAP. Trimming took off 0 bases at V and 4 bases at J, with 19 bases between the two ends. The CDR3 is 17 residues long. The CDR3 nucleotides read TGTGCTAGTGGTTTGGTAGGGGGACTATCACTCAAATACGAGCAGTACTTC. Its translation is CASGLVGGLSLKYEQYF.

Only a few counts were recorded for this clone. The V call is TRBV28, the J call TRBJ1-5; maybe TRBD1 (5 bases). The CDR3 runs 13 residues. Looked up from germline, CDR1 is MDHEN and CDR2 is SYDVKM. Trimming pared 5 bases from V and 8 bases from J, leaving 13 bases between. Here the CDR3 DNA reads TGTGCCAGCAGTGGGCACCCCAGGGAGCCCCAGCATTTT. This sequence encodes CASSGHPREPQHF.